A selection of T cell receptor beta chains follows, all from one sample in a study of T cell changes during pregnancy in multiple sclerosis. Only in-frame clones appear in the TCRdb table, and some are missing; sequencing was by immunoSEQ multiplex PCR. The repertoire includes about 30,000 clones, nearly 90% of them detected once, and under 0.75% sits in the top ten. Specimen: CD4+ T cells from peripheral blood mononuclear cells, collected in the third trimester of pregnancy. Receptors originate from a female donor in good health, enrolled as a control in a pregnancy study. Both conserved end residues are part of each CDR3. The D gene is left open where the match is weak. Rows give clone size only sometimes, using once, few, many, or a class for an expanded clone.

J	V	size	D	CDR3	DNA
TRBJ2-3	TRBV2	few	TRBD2	CASSSTSGSADTQYF	TGTGCCAGCAGCTCGACTAGCGGGAGTGCAGATACGCAGTATTTT
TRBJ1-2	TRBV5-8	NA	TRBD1	CASNRADRGQGGYTF	TGTGCCAGCAACCGGGCAGACAGGGGGCAAGGGGGCTACACCTTC
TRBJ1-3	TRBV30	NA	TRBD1	CAWRQGASGNTIYF	TGTGCCTGGAGGCAGGGGGCGTCCGGAAACACCATATATTTT
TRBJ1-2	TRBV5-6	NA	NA	CASSLSWGAYYGYTF	TGTGCCAGCAGCTTGTCCTGGGGCGCGTACTATGGCTACACCTTC
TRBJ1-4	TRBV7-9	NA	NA	CASSLVGVATNEKLFF	TGTGCCAGCAGCTTAGTAGGGGTCGCGACTAATGAAAAACTGTTTTTT
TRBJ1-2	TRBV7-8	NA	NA	CASSPYSQGYGYTF	TGTGCCAGCAGCCCTTACTCCCAGGGCTATGGCTACACCTTC
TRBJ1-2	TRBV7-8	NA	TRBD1	CASTTGGYGYTF	TGTGCCAGCACCACAGGGGGCTATGGCTACACCTTC
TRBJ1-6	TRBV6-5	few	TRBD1	CASSRTGDRSSPLHF	TGTGCCAGCAGTCGTACAGGGGATAGGAGTTCACCCCTCCACTTT
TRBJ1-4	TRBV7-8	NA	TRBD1	CASSHSGTGHEKLFF	TGTGCCAGCAGCCACTCCGGGACAGGGCATGAAAAACTGTTTTTT
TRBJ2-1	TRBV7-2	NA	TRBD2	CASTLAGGPVNEQFF	TGTGCCAGCACCCTAGCGGGAGGGCCTGTCAATGAGCAGTTCTTC
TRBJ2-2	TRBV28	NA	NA	CASGFWQEVNTGELFF	TGTGCCAGCGGCTTTTGGCAGGAAGTTAACACCGGGGAGCTGTTTTTT
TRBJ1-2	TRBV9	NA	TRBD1	CASTPGGWGQGNYGYTF	TGTGCCAGCACTCCAGGGGGATGGGGACAGGGAAACTATGGCTACACCTTC
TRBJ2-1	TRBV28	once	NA	CASTNRRVLPFF	TGTGCCAGCACCAACAGGAGGGTTTTACCGTTCTTC
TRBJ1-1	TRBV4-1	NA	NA	CASSQVRRPEAFF	TGCGCCAGCAGCCAAGTCCGGCGGCCTGAAGCTTTCTTT
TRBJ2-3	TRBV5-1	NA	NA	CASSSVGGLDTQYF	TGCGCCAGCAGCTCCGTGGGGGGGCTGGATACGCAGTATTTT
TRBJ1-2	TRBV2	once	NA	CASSRDTANYGYTF	TGTGCCAGCAGTCGGGACACAGCTAACTATGGCTACACCTTC
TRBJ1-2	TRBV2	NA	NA	CASLTSQGGYGYTF	TGTGCCAGCTTGACTTCCCAAGGGGGCTATGGCTACACCTTC
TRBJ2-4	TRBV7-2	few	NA	CASSWRGENIQYF	TGTGCCAGCAGCTGGAGGGGAGAAAACATTCAGTACTTC
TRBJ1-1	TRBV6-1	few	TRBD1	CASRDRLLNTEAFF	TGTGCCAGCAGGGACAGGTTATTGAACACTGAAGCTTTCTTT
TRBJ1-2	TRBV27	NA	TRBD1	CASRDDRGYGYTF	TGTGCCAGCAGGGACGACAGGGGCTATGGCTACACCTTC
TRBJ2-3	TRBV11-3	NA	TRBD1	CASRGQGTDTQYF	TGTGCCAGCAGGGGACAGGGGACAGATACGCAGTATTTT
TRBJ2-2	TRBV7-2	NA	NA	CASSLAESPGELFF	TGTGCCAGCAGCTTAGCGGAGAGTCCCGGGGAGCTGTTTTTT
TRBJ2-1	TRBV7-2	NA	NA	CASSQLRGFYNEQFF	TGTGCCAGCAGCCAACTTAGGGGATTTTACAATGAGCAGTTCTTC
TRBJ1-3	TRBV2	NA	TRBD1	CASSVQGAGNTIYF	TGTGCCAGCAGTGTTCAGGGGGCTGGAAACACCATATATTTT
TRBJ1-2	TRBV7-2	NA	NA	CASSLAGGAYLTGYTF	TGTGCCAGCAGCTTAGCTGGGGGCGCGTACCTTACTGGCTACACCTTC
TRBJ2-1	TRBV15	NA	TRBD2	CATSTGQREPNEQFF	TGTGCCACCAGCACCGGCCAGCGGGAGCCCAATGAGCAGTTCTTC
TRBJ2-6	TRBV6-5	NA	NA	CASSYSIFSGANVLTF	TGTGCCAGCAGTTACTCAATATTTTCTGGGGCCAACGTCCTGACTTTC
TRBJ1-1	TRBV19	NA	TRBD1	CASSIGGQMNTEAFF	TGTGCCAGTAGTATCGGGGGACAGATGAACACTGAAGCTTTCTTT
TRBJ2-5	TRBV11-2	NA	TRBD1	CASSPRTGGQETQYF	TGTGCCAGCAGCCCGAGGACAGGGGGCCAGGAGACCCAGTACTTC
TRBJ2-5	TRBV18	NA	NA	CASSANRAQSETQYF	TGTGCCAGCTCAGCAAACAGGGCTCAGAGCGAGACCCAGTACTTC
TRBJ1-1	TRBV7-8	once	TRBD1	CASSLGQGNTEAFF	TGTGCCAGCAGCTTAGGACAGGGCAACACTGAAGCTTTCTTT
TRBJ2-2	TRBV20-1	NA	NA	CSARRDGELFF	TGCAGTGCTAGACGCGACGGGGAGCTGTTTTTT
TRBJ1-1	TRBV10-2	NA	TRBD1	CASSGRTGYTEAFF	TGCGCCAGCAGTGGTCGGACAGGGTACACTGAAGCTTTCTTT
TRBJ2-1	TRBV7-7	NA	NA	CASSPRKGNEQFF	TGTGCTAGCAGCCCCCGAAAGGGGAACGAGCAGTTCTTC
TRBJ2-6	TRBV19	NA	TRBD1	CATSPGQGSSGANVLTF	TGTGCCACTTCCCCGGGACAGGGAAGCTCAGGGGCCAACGTCCTGACTTTC
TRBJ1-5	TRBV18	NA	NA	CASSPSQGMQPQHF	TGTGCCAGCTCACCAAGTCAGGGCATGCAGCCCCAGCATTTT
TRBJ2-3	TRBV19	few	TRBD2	CASSFSPSGSPWADTQYF	TGTGCCAGTAGTTTCTCCCCTAGCGGGAGCCCCTGGGCAGATACGCAGTATTTT
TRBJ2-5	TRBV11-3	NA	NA	CASSPRDGGRETQYF	TGTGCCAGCAGCCCCCGGGATGGGGGCAGGGAGACCCAGTACTTC
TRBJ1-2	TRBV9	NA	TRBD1	CASSVAGQDYGYTF	TGTGCCAGCAGCGTTGCCGGACAGGACTATGGCTACACCTTC
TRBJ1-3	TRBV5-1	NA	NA	CASSLDSLSGNTIYF	TGCGCCAGCAGCTTGGATTCACTTTCGGGAAACACCATATATTTT
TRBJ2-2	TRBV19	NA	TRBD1	CASSVDRPTGELFF	TGTGCCAGTAGTGTGGACAGGCCCACCGGGGAGCTGTTTTTT
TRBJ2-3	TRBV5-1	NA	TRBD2	CASTELGGRTSGVYTQYF	TGCGCCAGCACCGAGCTGGGGGGTAGGACTAGCGGGGTCTATACGCAGTATTTT
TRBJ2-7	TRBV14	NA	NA	CASSLRGRYEQYF	TGTGCCAGCAGCCTTCGGGGTCGCTACGAGCAGTACTTC
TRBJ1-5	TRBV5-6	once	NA	CASSLELGVPQPQHF	TGTGCCAGCAGCTTGGAGTTAGGGGTGCCTCAGCCCCAGCATTTT
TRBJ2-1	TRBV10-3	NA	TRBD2	CAISERGLAGDAEQFF	TGTGCCATCAGTGAGCGTGGACTAGCGGGAGATGCTGAGCAGTTCTTC
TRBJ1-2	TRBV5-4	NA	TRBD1	CASSLRDRGTRYGYTF	TGTGCCAGCAGCTTACGGGACAGGGGAACTAGGTATGGCTACACCTTC
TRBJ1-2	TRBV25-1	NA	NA	CASSETGGASYGYTF	TGTGCCAGCAGTGAGACGGGGGGGGCCTCCTATGGCTACACCTTC
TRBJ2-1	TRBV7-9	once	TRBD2	CASSLDRSSGREGNEQFF	TGTGCCAGCAGCTTAGATCGCAGTAGCGGGAGGGAGGGGAATGAGCAGTTCTTC
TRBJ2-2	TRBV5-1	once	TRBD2	CASSFLPSGSSSGELFF	TGCGCCAGCAGCTTCCTTCCTAGCGGGAGTTCATCCGGGGAGCTGTTTTTT
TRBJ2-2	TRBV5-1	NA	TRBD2	CASRAGLVAGELFF	TGCGCCAGCAGGGCTGGACTAGTTGCCGGGGAGCTGTTTTTT
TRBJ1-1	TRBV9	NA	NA	CASSVGNYPNTEAFF	TGTGCCAGCAGCGTAGGGAACTACCCGAACACTGAAGCTTTCTTT
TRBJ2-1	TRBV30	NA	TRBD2	CAWKTSGTYFNEQFF	TGTGCCTGGAAAACTAGCGGGACCTACTTCAATGAGCAGTTCTTC